Included here is one TCR beta chain sequence, with context. Repertoires were generated with immunoSEQ multiplex PCR, while TCRdb's copy carries only in-frame clones and drops some. The sample carries approximately 700,000 clones, 73% recorded once. Germline CDR1 reads MDHEN; CDR2 reads SYDVKM. The ends lost 4 bases at V and 3 bases at J; junction bases unmatched: 7. The CDR3 is 15 residues long. This sample is part of a study of shared clonotypes between healthy human individuals. The chain employs TRBV28 and TRBJ2-7, with 9 bases lining up with TRBD1. Sequenced: memory CD4+ T cells sorted from blood. Noted subset: CD45RA-negative fraction. The receptor was derived from a woman aged 25 to 39 in good health. The CDR3 sequence: CASSSTGTGHYEQYF. The CDR3 DNA reads TGTGCCAGCAGTTCCACCGGGACAGGGCACTACGAGCAGTACTTC.